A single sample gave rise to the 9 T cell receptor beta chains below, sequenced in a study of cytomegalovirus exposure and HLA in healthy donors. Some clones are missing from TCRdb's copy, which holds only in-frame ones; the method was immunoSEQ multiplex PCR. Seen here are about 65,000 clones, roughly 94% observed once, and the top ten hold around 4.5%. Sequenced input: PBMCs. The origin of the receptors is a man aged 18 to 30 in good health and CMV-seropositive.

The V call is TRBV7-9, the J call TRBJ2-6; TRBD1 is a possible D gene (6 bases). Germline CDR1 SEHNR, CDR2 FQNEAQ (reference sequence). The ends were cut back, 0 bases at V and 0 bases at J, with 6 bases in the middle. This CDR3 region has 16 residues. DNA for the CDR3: TGTGCCAGCAGCTTAGCGGACAGCTCTGGGGCCAACGTCCTGACTTTC. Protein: CASSLADSSGANVLTF.

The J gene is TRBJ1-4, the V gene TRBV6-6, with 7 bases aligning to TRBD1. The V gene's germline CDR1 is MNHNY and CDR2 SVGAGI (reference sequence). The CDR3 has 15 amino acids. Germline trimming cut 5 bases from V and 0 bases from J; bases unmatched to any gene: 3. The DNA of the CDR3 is TGTGCCAGCAGTCGCGGACAGGCAACTAATGAAAAACTGTTTTTT. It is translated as CASSRGQATNEKLFF.

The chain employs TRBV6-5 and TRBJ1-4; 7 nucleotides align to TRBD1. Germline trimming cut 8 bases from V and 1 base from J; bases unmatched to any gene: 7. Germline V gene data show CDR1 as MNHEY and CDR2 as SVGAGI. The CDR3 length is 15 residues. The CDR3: CASGPRQGTNEKLFF. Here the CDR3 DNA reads TGTGCCAGCGGACCGAGACAGGGAACTAATGAAAAACTGTTTTTT.

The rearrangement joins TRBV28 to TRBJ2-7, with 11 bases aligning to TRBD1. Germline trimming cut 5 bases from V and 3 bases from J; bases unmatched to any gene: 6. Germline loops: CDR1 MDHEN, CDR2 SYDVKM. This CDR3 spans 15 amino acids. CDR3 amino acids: CASSNPGQGDYEQYF. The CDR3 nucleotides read TGTGCCAGCAGTAATCCGGGACAGGGGGACTACGAGCAGTACTTC.

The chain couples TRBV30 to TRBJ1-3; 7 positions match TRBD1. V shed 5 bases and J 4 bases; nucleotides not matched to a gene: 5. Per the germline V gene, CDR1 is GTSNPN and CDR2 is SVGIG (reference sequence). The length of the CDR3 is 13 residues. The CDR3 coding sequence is TGTGCCTGGGGAGGGACAGCCGGAAACACCATATATTTT. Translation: CAWGGTAGNTIYF.

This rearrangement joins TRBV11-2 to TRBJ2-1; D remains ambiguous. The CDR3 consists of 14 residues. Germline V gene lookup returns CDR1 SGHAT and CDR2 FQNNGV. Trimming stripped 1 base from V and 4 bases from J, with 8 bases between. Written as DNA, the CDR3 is TGTGCCAGCAGCTTAGGCCAGTATTACAATGAGCAGTTCTTC. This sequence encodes CASSLGQYYNEQFF.

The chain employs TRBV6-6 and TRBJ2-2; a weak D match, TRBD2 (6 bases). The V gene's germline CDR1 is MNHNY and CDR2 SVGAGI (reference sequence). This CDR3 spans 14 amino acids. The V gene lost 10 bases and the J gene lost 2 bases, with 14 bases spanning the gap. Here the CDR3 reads CATGGTGNTGELFF. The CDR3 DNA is TGTGCCACCGGCGGGACGGGAAACACCGGGGAGCTGTTTTTT.

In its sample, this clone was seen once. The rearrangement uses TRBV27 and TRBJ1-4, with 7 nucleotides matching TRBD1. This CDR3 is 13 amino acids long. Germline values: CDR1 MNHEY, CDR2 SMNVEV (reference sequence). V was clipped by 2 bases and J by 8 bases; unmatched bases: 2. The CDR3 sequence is CASSLTGQEKLFF. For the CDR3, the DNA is TGTGCCAGCAGTTTAACGGGACAGGAAAAACTGTTTTTT.

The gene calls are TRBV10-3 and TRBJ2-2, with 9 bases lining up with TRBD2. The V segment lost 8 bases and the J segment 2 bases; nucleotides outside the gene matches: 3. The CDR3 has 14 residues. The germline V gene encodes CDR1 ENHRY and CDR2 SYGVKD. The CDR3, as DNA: TGTGCCATCTGTAGCGGGGGAAACACCGGGGAGCTGTTTTTT. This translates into CAICSGGNTGELFF.